The 9 T cell receptor beta chains listed next were all sequenced from one sample in a study of blood T cells in healthy people across ages. Then a second PCR, running roughly 7 to 11 cycles, was carried out with a sample-barcoded 5' primer and a J-beta primer mix. TCRdb analysed the 5' RACE reads with MiXCR anew, one entry per CDR3 protein. Found here are hundreds of thousands of distinct CDR3 sequences, roughly two fifths of them singletons; the top ten hold 25% to 35%. The specimen sequenced was blood. The receptors were gathered from an elderly man in good health.

In this sample, this clonotype turned up once. The chain is built from TRBV5-6 and TRBJ2-1; 8 bases fit TRBD2. From germline, CDR1 is SGHDT and CDR2 YYEEEE. This CDR3 has 16 amino acids. With 4 bases clipped from V and 9 bases from J, the junction kept 15 bases outside the gene matches. CDR3 residues: CASSVLTGTRRSEQFF. The CDR3 bases are TGTGCCAGCAGCGTCCTAACCGGGACTAGAAGGAGTGAGCAGTTCTTC.

A note on this clonotype: This sequence may be a read error, since a much larger clone differs from it by one base. The chain joins TRBV12-3 or TRBV12-4 to TRBJ2-5; 7 bases agree with TRBD2. The CDR3 spans 12 residues. Germline trimming cut 4 bases from V and 9 bases from J; bases unmatched to any gene: 5. The CDR3 coding sequence is TGTGCCAGCAGTTCTAATCGGGAGGCCCAGTACTTC. Translation gives CASSSNREAQYF.

The V gene is TRBV18, the J gene TRBJ2-7, with 7 nucleotides matching TRBD1. With the DNA end fitting TRBJ2-4 better, the J assignment may be wrong. This CDR3 has 16 residues. From germline, CDR1 is KGHSH and CDR2 LQKENI. CDR3: CASSPPQRQGVNIQYF. The CDR3 bases are TGTGCCAGCTCACCACCGCAGAGACAGGGAGTGAACATTCAGTACTTC.

V is TRBV5-6 and J is TRBJ2-7; TRBD1 or TRBD2 may be the D gene (5 bases each). Trimming took off 2 bases at V and 2 bases at J, with 17 bases between the two ends. CDR1 is SGHDT and CDR2 is YYEEEE in the germline V gene. This CDR3 has 16 residues. As DNA, the CDR3 is TGTGCCAGCAGCTTATCCGGGACGGCGCCAACCTACGAGCAGTACTTC. Residues: CASSLSGTAPTYEQYF. Complete variable domain (other parts from reference TRBV5-6 and TRBJ2-7): DAGVTQSPTHLIKTRGQQVTLRCSPKSGHDTVSWYQQALGQGPQFIFQYYEEEERQRGNFPDRFSGHQFPNYSSELNVNALLLGDSALYLCASSLSGTAPTYEQYFGPGTRLTVT.

The J gene is TRBJ2-1, the V gene TRBV4-2; the match to TRBD2 covers 13 bases. After removal of 4 bases from V and 0 bases from J, the junction contained 9 bases not matched to a gene. Germline CDR1 LGHNA, CDR2 YNFKEQ. The CDR3 totals 19 residues. CDR3 protein: CASSRQTSGGTSSYNEQFF. DNA of the CDR3: TGTGCCAGCAGCCGGCAGACTAGCGGGGGGACCAGCTCCTACAATGAGCAGTTCTTC.

This clonotype was found a few times. This chain links TRBV3-1 with TRBJ1-1; perhaps TRBD1 as D (5 bases). V was pared by 3 bases and J by 5 bases, with 7 bases between. The CDR3 loop spans 12 amino acids. Germline-derived CDR1 and CDR2 are LGHDT and YNNKEL (reference sequence). The DNA of the CDR3 is TGTGCCAGCAGCCAGGGGGGGACTGAAGCTTTCTTT. Its translation: CASSQGGTEAFF.

There are a few counts of this clonotype. This chain uses TRBV15 with TRBJ2-7; D call uncertain. From germline, CDR1 is LNHNV and CDR2 YYDKDF (reference sequence). Trimming left V 0 bases short and J 1 base short, with 7 bases between. This CDR3 comprises 14 residues. CDR3 sequence: CATSREKTSYEQYF. In DNA form, the CDR3 reads TGTGCCACCAGCAGAGAAAAGACATCCTACGAGCAGTACTTC.

The table lists this clonotype with many counts. This chain connects TRBV28 to TRBJ2-5; 7 bases map to TRBD2. CDR1 and CDR2 from the germline V gene are MDHEN and SYDVKM. The V gene end was trimmed by 2 bases and the J gene end by 2 bases; junction bases not matched to a gene: 8. CDR3 length: 16 residues. This CDR3 reads CASSLVGGWEQETQYF. DNA of the CDR3: TGTGCCAGCAGTTTAGTGGGAGGGTGGGAGCAAGAGACCCAGTACTTC.

As concerns this clonotype: One end of the junction varies from germline; a read error may be responsible. J is TRBJ2-7 and V is TRBV4-3; TRBD1 matches 7 bases. This CDR3 has 13 residues. The germline V gene encodes CDR1 LGHNA and CDR2 YSLEER. Here the CDR3 reads CASSQGQGYKQYF. CDR3 coding DNA: TGCGCCAGCAGCCAAGGACAGGGCTACAAGCAGTACTTC.